This T cell receptor beta chain was profiled in a study of post-analysis software for immune sequencing data. Comments on this clonotype: Its specificity is unknown.

Trimming removed 6 bases from V and 5 bases from J; junction bases left unmatched: 8. The CDR3 spans 13 residues. Germline CDR1 is DFQATT and CDR2 is SNEGSKA (reference sequence). TCR beta cDNA libraries included unique molecular identifiers. Each CDR3 protein gets one entry after TCRdb re-called the PCR reads with MiXCR. The table lists about 540,000 distinct CDR3 sequences, 34% of them singletons, with about 6% in the top ten. Study-wide points: Compared with controls, patients had more of roughly 5 TRBV segments, including TRBV5-6, TRBV5-1 and TRBV20-1.

The clonotype was recovered from a girl younger than 18 with multiple sclerosis. The J gene is TRBJ1-1, the V gene TRBV20-1; 8 bases map to TRBD1. The specimen was blood. CDR3 DNA sequence: TGCAGTGCCCCAGGGGGCGCAAGGACTGAAGCTTTCTTT. It codes for CSAPGGARTEAFF.